Listed below are T cell receptor beta chains from one sample, sequenced in a study of Ad26.COV2.S vaccination and SARS-CoV-2 variants. Generated by immunoSEQ multiplex PCR, the TCRdb table keeps only in-frame clones and is missing some. The data show about 680,000 clones, roughly 90% seen once. Specimen: peripheral blood, collected in a trial of Ad26.COV2.S vaccine versus placebo. These receptors came from a person between 18 and 65 years old who received the Ad26.COV2.S COVID-19 vaccine or a placebo. Each CDR3 is given with its conserved first and last residue. D genes are given only for firm matches. Some rows mark clone size as missing; the rest say once, few, many or name a class of expanded clone.

TRBD2	few	TRBV18	TRBJ2-1	TGTGCCAGCTCACCACTAGCGGGAGGGGATGAGCAGTTCTTC	CASSPLAGGDEQFF
-	-	TRBV27	TRBJ2-3	TGTGCCAGCAGTTTAAACTTAGTAGATACGCAGTATTTT	CASSLNLVDTQYF
-	-	TRBV30	TRBJ2-2	TGTGCCTTGACCAGGGGACTAAACACCGGGGAGCTGTTTTTT	CALTRGLNTGELFF
-	once	TRBV27	TRBJ2-7	TGTGCCAGCAGTTCGTCGCTAGCCGTCTACGTGCAGTACTTC	CASSSSLAVYVQYF
-	-	TRBV5-4	TRBJ2-5	TGTGCCAGCAGCCCCGCTCCCGACAGGCCCCAGGAGACCCAGTACTTC	CASSPAPDRPQETQYF
TRBD1	-	TRBV19	TRBJ2-1	TGTGCCAGTAAGGACAGGGGTGGCAATGAGCAGTTCTTC	CASKDRGGNEQFF
-	-	TRBV27	TRBJ1-4	TGTGCCAGCAGTTTACACCTATCAACTAATGAAAAACTGTTTTTT	CASSLHLSTNEKLFF
-	-	TRBV6-5	TRBJ2-3	TGTGCCAGCAGTTACTCAGGGAAAGGGGGCACAGATACGCAGTATTTT	CASSYSGKGGTDTQYF
-	-	TRBV11-2	TRBJ1-4	TGTGCCAGCAGCCTAGGACCTCAGAGAAATGAAAAACTGTTTTTT	CASSLGPQRNEKLFF
-	-	TRBV4-3	TRBJ2-3	TGCGCCGGCAGCCAAGATCTCTCTAGCACAGATACGCAGTATTTT	CAGSQDLSSTDTQYF
-	-	TRBV2	TRBJ2-7	TGTGCCAGCAGTGGGGGAGGACCATTAGCCTACGAGCAGTACTTC	CASSGGGPLAYEQYF
-	-	TRBV6-4	TRBJ2-7	TGTGCCAGCAGTGACTACCAGACAGGACTCTACTACGAGCAGTACTTC	CASSDYQTGLYYEQYF
-	-	TRBV7-2	TRBJ2-7	TGTGCCAGCAGCTCTTTGACAGGACCCTACGAGCAGTACTTC	CASSSLTGPYEQYF
-	-	TRBV10-3	TRBJ2-1	TGTGCCATCAGTAACGGACTCCAGGGCAATGAGCAGTTCTTC	CAISNGLQGNEQFF
TRBD1	once	TRBV5-1	TRBJ2-2	TGCGCCAGCAGCCCGGGACAGGTCACCGGGGAGCTGTTTTTT	CASSPGQVTGELFF
-	-	TRBV19	TRBJ2-7	TGTGCCAGTAGTCCACAGGGGAGGAGCTCCTACGAGCAGTACTTC	CASSPQGRSSYEQYF
-	-	TRBV6-5	TRBJ2-7	TGTGCCAGCAGTTACACGTTTACCTACGAGCAGTACTTC	CASSYTFTYEQYF
-	-	TRBV4-3	TRBJ2-7	TGCGCCAGCAGCCAATCCCGGGCCCACTCCTACGAGCAGTACTTC	CASSQSRAHSYEQYF
-	-	TRBV5-4	TRBJ1-3	TGTGCCAGCAGCCCCGGGGGGCAGGCTGGAAACACCATATATTTT	CASSPGGQAGNTIYF
-	-	TRBV30	TRBJ2-2	TGTGCCTGTAGATTCAGGGGACTGACCGGGGAGCTGTTTTTT	CACRFRGLTGELFF
-	once	TRBV27	TRBJ2-1	TGTGCCAGCAGGGAGTCGGTGAACACCTACAATGAGCAGTTCTTC	CASRESVNTYNEQFF
-	-	TRBV19	TRBJ1-2	TGTGCCAGTAGTATAGGTCAGATCTATGGCTACACCTTC	CASSIGQIYGYTF